The present TCR beta chain was sequenced within a study of cytomegalovirus exposure and HLA in healthy donors. This CDR3 is 12 amino acids long. V trimming: 5 bases; J trimming: 8 bases; junction bases outside the gene matches: 6. CDR1 and CDR2 from the germline V gene are GTSNPN and SVGIG (reference sequence). The PCR used 60 Vbeta and 13 Jbeta primers. Clones were sequenced by immunoSEQ multiplex PCR, and TCRdb holds only the in-frame ones, with some missing. The data hold fewer than 150,000 clones, with approximately 80% observed a single time. Whole-study findings and limits: Indistinguishable V segments, including TRBV6-2 and TRBV6-3, were excluded. TCR beta V- and J-gene trimming was later associated with a missense DCLRE1C variant. Rare TCR sequences dominated, though some public TCRs recurred in many donors.

At the time of sampling, donors were nominally healthy, though unrecorded immune exposures were likely. Remarks on this clone: Its cognate antigen is unknown.

The specimen was PBMCs. The TCR was taken from a man younger than 40 in good health and CMV-seronegative. The chain has TRBV30 and TRBJ1-2; 9 bases are shared with TRBD1. The CDR3 is CAWGGQGYGYTF. CDR3 DNA: TGTGCCTGGGGGGGACAGGGCTACGGCTACACCTTC. The whole variable domain, remainder taken from reference TRBV30 and TRBJ1-2, is SQTIHQWPATLVQPVGSPLSLECTVEGTSNPNLYWYRQAAGRGLQLLFYSVGIGQISSEVPQNLSASRPQDRQFILSSKKLLLSDSGFYLCAWGGQGYGYTFGSGTRLTVV.